This is a list of T cell receptor beta chains from one sample in a study of cytomegalovirus exposure and HLA in healthy donors. Method: immunoSEQ multiplex PCR; TCRdb's copy keeps in-frame clones and lacks some. The table has about 50,000 clones, about 82% seen once. Sequences were obtained from PBMCs. These receptor sequences come from a young man in good health and CMV-seronegative. Both conserved end residues are part of each CDR3. Each record gives: D gene, V gene, clone size, J gene, CDR3 protein, CDR3 DNA. D genes are given only for firm matches. Size tells how often a clone was seen (once, few, many) or the class of an expanded clone, and some rows leave it out.

>.|TRBV7-3|.|TRBJ2-1
CASSLTREHNEQFF
TGTGCCAGCAGCTTAACACGCGAGCACAATGAGCAGTTCTTC
>.|TRBV7-9|.|TRBJ2-5
CASSLGMRGEGETQYF
TGTGCCAGCAGCTTAGGCATGCGGGGAGAGGGAGAGACCCAGTACTTC
>TRBD1|TRBV6-5|.|TRBJ2-3
CASKFWTGGTDTQYF
TGTGCCAGCAAGTTCTGGACAGGGGGCACAGATACGCAGTATTTT
>.|TRBV2|once|TRBJ2-2
CASKEGTPNTGELFF
TGTGCCAGCAAGGAGGGAACCCCTAACACCGGGGAGCTGTTTTTT
>.|TRBV11-2|.|TRBJ2-5
CASSFSGLLEETQYF
TGTGCCAGCAGCTTCTCGGGACTGTTGGAAGAGACCCAGTACTTC
>TRBD1|TRBV25-1|.|TRBJ2-7
CASSAWGAAGTGDEQYF
TGTGCCAGCAGTGCCTGGGGGGCCGCCGGGACAGGGGACGAGCAGTACTTC
>TRBD2|TRBV10-3|.|TRBJ2-7
CAISDPAGGGYEQYF
TGTGCCATCAGTGACCCCGCGGGGGGCGGCTACGAGCAGTACTTC
>.|TRBV6-1|.|TRBJ2-7
CASRTNYEQYF
TGTGCCAGCAGGACAAATTACGAGCAGTACTTC
>.|TRBV18|.|TRBJ1-5
CASSKGGKGQPQHF
TGTGCCAGCTCCAAGGGGGGGAAAGGCCAGCCCCAGCATTTT
>TRBD1|TRBV4-3|.|TRBJ2-2
CASSQDLTGVGELFF
TGCGCCAGCAGCCAAGATTTGACAGGGGTCGGGGAGCTGTTTTTT
>TRBD1|TRBV6-1|.|TRBJ1-2
CASSEDDRVSGYTF
TGTGCCAGCAGTGAAGACGACAGGGTCAGCGGCTACACCTTC
>TRBD1|TRBV25-1|.|TRBJ2-2
CASSPTGVGELFF
TGTGCCAGCAGTCCGACAGGGGTCGGGGAGCTGTTTTTT
>TRBD1|TRBV9|few|TRBJ1-6
CASSHGQGYSPLHF
TGTGCCAGCAGCCACGGACAGGGTTATTCACCCCTCCACTTT
>TRBD2|TRBV7-2|.|TRBJ2-5
CASSLALGSGGGETQYF
TGTGCCAGCAGCTTAGCCCTCGGTAGCGGGGGCGGGGAGACCCAGTACTTC
>TRBD2|TRBV12-5|.|TRBJ2-7
CASAGGVGEYEQYF
TGTGCTAGTGCCGGGGGGGTAGGGGAGTACGAGCAGTACTTC
>.|TRBV4-3|.|TRBJ1-4
CASSHGGANEKLFF
TGCGCCAGCAGCCATGGGGGGGCGAATGAAAAACTGTTTTTT
>.|TRBV18|.|TRBJ1-5
CASSSGISGESAQHF
TGTGCCAGCTCATCGGGGATATCTGGGGAGTCGGCCCAGCATTTT
>TRBD1|TRBV6-1|.|TRBJ1-2
CASSVQGQGLYGYTF
TGTGCCAGCAGTGTACAGGGACAGGGCCTCTATGGCTACACCTTC
>TRBD2|TRBV25-1|.|TRBJ2-7
CASSERSGSTYEQYF
TGTGCCAGCAGTGAAAGGAGCGGGAGTACCTACGAGCAGTACTTC
>.|TRBV19|.|TRBJ2-2
CASSTLGHGVEGELFF
TGTGCCAGTAGTACCCTCGGACACGGTGTGGAGGGGGAGCTGTTTTTT
>TRBD1|TRBV28|.|TRBJ2-7
CASSSGTGFYEQYF
TGTGCCAGCAGTTCCGGGACAGGGTTCTACGAGCAGTACTTC
>TRBD1|TRBV4-1|.|TRBJ2-7
CASSRRQGYEQYF
TGCGCCAGCAGCCGAAGACAGGGCTACGAGCAGTACTTC